The present entry profiles one T cell receptor beta chain with its context. A few counts support this clone. It lacks a known antigen. No base qualities exist here, and no much larger clone lies one base off it. This entry is derived from a study of OX40 agonist ivuxolimab in advanced cancers. At the level of the whole study: Ivuxolimab, which targeted the costimulatory receptor OX40 (CD134), was an agonistic, fully human IgG2 monoclonal antibody. Intravenous ivuxolimab was administered to patients every 2 weeks at six dose levels: 0.01, 0.1, 0.3, 1.5, 3 and 10 mg/kg. Of the 50 or so patients in dose escalation, about 20 had hepatocellular carcinoma, roughly 15 had melanoma, 9 had renal cell carcinoma and 9 had head and neck cancer. In the dose-escalation cohort, 82.7% of patients were male, and the mean age was around 60 years, with a range of about 23 to 90. Patients were allowed to have had prior anti-PD-1, anti-PD-L1 or anti-CTLA-4 therapy, and around 37% of the dose-escalation patients had previously received checkpoint inhibitors. Three dose-escalation patients achieved partial responses, one with hepatocellular carcinoma and two with cutaneous melanoma. The point of sequencing TCRbeta in the periphery was to test whether ivuxolimab changed TCR sequence diversity and drove clonal T-cell expansion. The paper covers the monotherapy dose-escalation part of the phase I ivuxolimab trial, which included N ≈ 50 patients.

To sequence the TCRbeta CDR3 region, genomic DNA was isolated from the sorted cells. TCRbeta CDR3 regions were sequenced using the immunoSEQ Assay. Entries here come from immuneACCESS through TCRdb and include only in-frame sequences with V and J called. Some clones fail to appear in such tables; in the studies checked, an unresolved V gene covers under half of the shortfall, and the cause of the remainder is unknown. The sample table lists about 66,000 clones, 83% of them with a count of one. The ten largest make up approximately 2.3% of the sample. Taken from the germline V gene, the CDR1 and CDR2 loops are MNHEY and SVGAGI. The CDR3 spans 13 residues, from the cysteine through the phenylalanine. The DNA shown is the 39-base CDR3, in frame from base 1. V lost 5 bases and J lost 3 bases; the stretch between them is 11 bases long. Patients with a history of autoimmune disease or receiving systemic immunosuppression were excluded from the trial. Peripheral blood for TCR sequencing was drawn from every dose cohort at baseline, at cycle 4 day 1 and at cycle 7 day 1. The samples were drawn from a first-in-human, open-label, multicenter phase I dose-escalation trial of ivuxolimab. Adults with locally advanced or metastatic melanoma, renal cell, hepatocellular, or head and neck squamous cell carcinoma were enrolled in the trial. Before TCR sequencing, CD4+ T cells and CD8+ T cells were sorted from peripheral blood as separate populations.

On the study overall, not on this receptor specifically: Low levels of normalized T-cell clonal expansion were also seen in some nonresponding patients. In the 0.1-3.0 mg/kg groups, partial responders were among the patients with the lowest normalized peripheral clonal expansion, particularly in CD8+ T cells. At doses from 0.1 to 3.0 mg/kg, clonal expansion was seen in both CD4+ and CD8+ blood T cells between baseline and week 6. The antigen specificity of the peripheral T cells that underwent clonal expansion was not determined. After ivuxolimab, expanded clones were on average more numerous among CD8+ T cells than among CD4+ T cells.

The specimen was CD4+ or CD8+ T cells sorted from blood, collected in a trial of the OX40 agonist ivuxolimab. The chain links TRBV6-5 with TRBJ2-7, and possibly TRBD1, on 6 matching bases. The clonotype was recovered from an adult with an advanced solid tumor such as melanoma, head and neck, liver or kidney cancer. The nucleotide sequence reads as follows: TGTGCCAGCAGTACCACAGGGCTCTACGAGCAGTACTTC. It is translated as CASSTTGLYEQYF.